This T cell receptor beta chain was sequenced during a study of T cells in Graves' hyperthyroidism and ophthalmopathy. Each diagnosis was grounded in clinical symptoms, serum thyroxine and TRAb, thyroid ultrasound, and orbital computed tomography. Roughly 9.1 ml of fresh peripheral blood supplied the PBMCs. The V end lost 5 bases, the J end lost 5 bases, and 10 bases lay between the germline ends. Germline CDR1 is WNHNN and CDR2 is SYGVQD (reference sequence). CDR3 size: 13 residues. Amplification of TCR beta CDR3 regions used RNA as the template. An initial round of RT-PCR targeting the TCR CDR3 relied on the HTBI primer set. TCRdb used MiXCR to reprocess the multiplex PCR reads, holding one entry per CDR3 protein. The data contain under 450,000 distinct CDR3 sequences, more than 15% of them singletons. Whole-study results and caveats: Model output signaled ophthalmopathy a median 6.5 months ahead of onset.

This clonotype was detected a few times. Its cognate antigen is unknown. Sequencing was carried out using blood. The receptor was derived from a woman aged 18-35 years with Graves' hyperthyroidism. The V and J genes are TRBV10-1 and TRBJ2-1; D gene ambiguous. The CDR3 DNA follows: TGCGCCAGCAGTTTATCGTGGGACAATGAGCAGTTCTTC. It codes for CASSLSWDNEQFF.